Below, 16 T cell receptor beta chains from the same sample are listed, as sequenced in a study of T cells after yellow fever vaccination. TCRdb independently ran MiXCR on the 5' RACE reads; one entry per CDR3 protein. The sample contains 350,000 or so distinct CDR3 sequences, about 7.8% of which appear only once. Sequenced material: PBMCs, taken about 41 days after the first yellow fever vaccination. All receptors come from a man aged 18 to 29 who received the YFV17D yellow fever vaccine.

The chain combines TRBV6-5 with TRBJ1-3, with D possibly being TRBD1 (5 bases). V shed 2 bases and J shed 0 bases, with 20 bases lying between them. Germline V gene lookup returns CDR1 MNHEY and CDR2 SVGAGI. There are 19 residues in the CDR3. This CDR3 reads CASSYTGGEADSSGNTIYF. In DNA, the CDR3 is TGTGCCAGCAGTTACACGGGGGGGGAGGCAGACAGCTCTGGAAACACCATATATTTT.

This clonotype was seen repeatedly, ten times or more. V gene TRBV5-1 combines with J gene TRBJ2-5, with D unclear. CDR3 size: 14 residues. With 0 bases removed from V and 2 bases from J, the gap between germline ends came to 8 bases. CDR1 and CDR2 (germline): SGHRS, YFSETQ. CDR3 in amino acids: CASSLDLPQETQYF. CDR3 DNA sequence: TGCGCCAGCAGCTTGGATCTCCCTCAAGAGACCCAGTACTTC.

The sample holds many counts of this clonotype. The gene calls are TRBV7-2 and TRBJ2-1; the match to TRBD1 covers 7 bases. The CDR3 is made up of 15 amino acids. Germline V gene lookup returns CDR1 SGHTA and CDR2 FQGNSA. V gave up 5 bases and J gave up 4 bases; unmatched junction bases: 8. This CDR3 reads CASSISGGVYNEQFF. Here the CDR3 DNA reads TGTGCCAGCAGCATTTCAGGGGGTGTTTACAATGAGCAGTTCTTC. Variable domain in full (rest from reference TRBV7-2 and TRBJ2-1): GAGVSQSPSNKVTEKGKDVELRCDPISGHTALYWYRQSLGQGLEFLIYFQGNSAPDKSGLPSDRFSAERTGGSVSTLTIQRTQQEDSAVYLCASSISGGVYNEQFFGPGTRLTVL.

This clonotype was seen only a few times. The chain is built from TRBV7-6 and TRBJ2-1; the D gene could be TRBD1 or TRBD2 (5 bases each). V dropped 4 bases and J dropped 2 bases, with 15 bases sitting between them. The length of the CDR3 is 16 residues. CDR1 is SGHVS and CDR2 is FNYEAQ in the germline V gene. The CDR3 protein is CASSSEGARAYNEQFF. CDR3 coding DNA: TGTGCCAGCAGCTCTGAAGGGGCGAGGGCCTACAATGAGCAGTTCTTC.

In its sample, this clonotype was seen many times. The chain employs TRBV4-2 and TRBJ1-2, with 9 positions matching TRBD1. With V trimmed by 4 bases and J by 4 bases, 10 bases remained unmatched. This CDR3 has 16 residues. Germline loops: CDR1 LGHNA, CDR2 YNFKEQ. CDR3 in amino acids: CASSRQNRGRTYGYTF. The DNA for the CDR3 is TGTGCCAGCAGCCGCCAGAACAGGGGGCGGACCTATGGCTACACCTTC.

The chain joins TRBV27 to TRBJ2-7; TRBD2 is a possible D gene (7 bases). The germline V gene encodes CDR1 MNHEY and CDR2 SMNVEV (reference sequence). The ends were cut back, 5 bases at V and 4 bases at J, with 12 bases in the middle. This CDR3 region has 13 residues. The CDR3: CASSARGGYEQYV. CDR3 bases: TGTGCCAGCAGTGCTAGGGGGGGGTACGAGCAGTACGTC.

This sequence joins TRBV12-5 and TRBJ2-7, with 9 bases identical to TRBD1. The J segment lost 4 bases and the V segment lost 9 bases, leaving 10 bases of the junction unmatched. This CDR3 region has 14 residues. CDR1 and CDR2 from the germline V gene are LGHNT and FRNRAP. The CDR3 loop reads CARPPGQGSYEQYV. The CDR3 DNA reads as TGTGCTAGGCCCCCGGGACAGGGATCATACGAGCAGTACGTC.

The gene calls are TRBV4-3 and TRBJ2-1; D may match TRBD1 or TRBD2 (5 bases each). The CDR3 length is 16 residues. CDR1 is LGHNA, CDR2 YSLEER, per germline. Trimming stripped 4 bases from V and 0 bases from J, with 13 bases between. For the CDR3, the DNA is TGCGCCAGCAGCCTCACTGAGGGGAGCTCCTACAATGAGCAGTTCTTC. Its protein is CASSLTEGSSYNEQFF.

There are many counts of this clonotype. The chain couples TRBV7-2 to TRBJ1-4; 10 bases align to TRBD1. Germline V gene lookup returns CDR1 SGHTA and CDR2 FQGNSA. There are 14 residues in the CDR3. J was trimmed by 7 bases and V by 7 bases; bases with no gene match: 6. Here the CDR3 reads CASNPTGGSEKLFF. The CDR3 coding sequence is TGTGCCAGCAATCCGACAGGGGGCTCTGAAAAACTGTTTTTT.

This clonotype appeared a few times. V is TRBV12-3 or TRBV12-4 and J is TRBJ2-2; D perhaps matches TRBD1 (5 bases). This CDR3 region has 16 residues. Between the trimmed V and J ends, which lost 0 bases and 4 bases, there was a span of 12 bases. This CDR3 is CASSLAPGYRTGELFF. CDR3 DNA sequence: TGTGCCAGCAGTTTAGCGCCAGGGTATCGCACCGGGGAGCTGTTTTTT.

The chain employs TRBV7-2 and TRBJ1-4; no firm D call. This CDR3 is built from 16 residues. V dropped 4 bases and J dropped 4 bases, with 16 bases sitting between them. CDR1 SGHTA and CDR2 FQGNSA come from the germline V gene. The CDR3 region has the DNA TGTGCCAGCAGCTCGCCCCCCGGGAGAAGTAATGAAAAACTGTTTTTT. Protein: CASSSPPGRSNEKLFF.

In its sample, this clonotype was seen a few times. The rearrangement uses TRBV9 and TRBJ1-2, with D possibly being TRBD1 (6 bases). This CDR3 has 13 residues. The V end was cut by 0 bases, the J end by 6 bases, with 9 bases between. CDR1 and CDR2 from the germline V gene are SGDLS and YYNGEE. This CDR3 reads CASSVGGGDGYTF. Written as DNA, the CDR3 is TGTGCCAGCAGCGTAGGCGGGGGCGATGGCTACACCTTC.

There are a few counts of this clonotype. The chain carries TRBV12-3 or TRBV12-4 and TRBJ1-5; 7 bases are a match to TRBD1. This CDR3 region has 15 residues. The trim removed 6 bases at V and 0 bases at J, leaving 5 bases unmatched. CDR3 in DNA: TGTGCCAGCAGAAGACAGGGAGCTAGCAATCAGCCCCAGCATTTT. This codes for CASRRQGASNQPQHF.

This clonotype was detected a few times. This chain links TRBV19 with TRBJ2-7; D gene uncertain. The CDR3 loop spans 14 amino acids. Germline lookup yields CDR1 LNHDA and CDR2 SQIVND (reference sequence). V was cut by 2 bases and J by 2 bases, with 10 bases left in between. The CDR3 DNA sequence: TGTGCCAGTAGTATATCAGGCCTCACCTACGAGCAGTACTTC. This gives the protein CASSISGLTYEQYF.

This clonotype was seen more than once but under ten times. CDR3 sequence (DNA): TGTGCCAGCAGTCGCCACCGGGACAAGTCCTACGAGCAGTACTTC. Translation gives CASSRHRDKSYEQYF. The chain combines TRBV7-8 with TRBJ2-7, with D possibly matching TRBD1 (6 bases). This CDR3 is 15 amino acids long. V was cut by 6 bases and J by 1 base, with 16 bases left in between. The germline V gene has CDR1 SGHVS and CDR2 FQNEAQ.

In this sample, this clonotype turned up many times. This chain joins TRBV20-1 and TRBJ1-2, with 7 bases fitting TRBD1. The V gene end was trimmed by 8 bases and the J gene end by 5 bases; junction bases not matched to a gene: 5. Germline lookup yields CDR1 DFQATT and CDR2 SNEGSKA (reference sequence). The CDR3 is 11 residues long. DNA for the CDR3: TGCAGTTCAACAGGGGAGTATGGCTACACCTTC. Protein product: CSSTGEYGYTF.